This entry concerns a single T cell receptor beta chain. The antigen is unknown. Anyone treated within the previous three months was excluded. This sample was included in a study of resident and recirculating memory T cells in vitiligo. Overall study findings and caveats: Non-conserved TCRs across sites and patients suggested distinct clones per lesion.

V dropped 5 bases and J dropped 4; count of bases not matched to a gene: 8. This CDR3 is built from 15 residues. Germline V CDR1 and CDR2: SGHTA, FQGNSA. Repertoires were generated with immunoSEQ multiplex PCR, while TCRdb's copy carries only in-frame clones and drops some. The sample consists of around 78,000 clones, 92% of them appearing once. The gene calls are TRBV7-2 and TRBJ2-3, with 8 bases matching TRBD2. The receptor comes from a male donor with vitiligo. The sample was blood. CDR3 residues: CASSRSGSSPDTQYF. The CDR3 bases are TGTGCCAGCAGCCGAAGCGGGAGTTCCCCAGATACGCAGTATTTT. The full variable domain, completed using reference TRBV7-2 and TRBJ2-3, is GAGVSQSPSNKVTEKGKDVELRCDPISGHTALYWYRQSLGQGLEFLIYFQGNSAPDKSGLPSDRFSAERTGGSVSTLTIQRTQQEDSAVYLCASSRSGSSPDTQYFGPGTRLTVL.